Sequencing of this TCR beta chain was carried out in a study of response to subunit inactivated influenza vaccine. TCRdb ran MiXCR on the RT-PCR reads and lists one entry per CDR3 protein. The table lists almost 600,000 distinct CDR3 sequences, around 15% of them singletons. In this sample, this clonotype turned up many times. The germline gives CDR1 MDHEN, CDR2 SYDVKM. V lost 5 bases and J 3 bases, leaving 20 bases between the germline ends. The CDR3 sequence is 16 residues long. This material consisted of PBMCs from blood, taken approximately 13 days after vaccination. The TCR comes from a man aged 45-65 years who received an inactivated influenza vaccine. This chain joins TRBV28 and TRBJ2-7, with D unresolved. The DNA of the CDR3 is TGTGCCAGCAGTCCACCCCTCGAAGGGCTCAACTACGAGCAGTACTTC. Its protein is CASSPPLEGLNYEQYF. Full variable domain (rest looked up from reference TRBV28 and TRBJ2-7): DVKVTQSSRYLVKRTGEKVFLECVQDMDHENMFWYRQDPGLGLRLIYFSYDVKMKEKGDIPEGYSVSREKKERFSLILESASTNQTSMYLCASSPPLEGLNYEQYFGPGTRLTVT.